This T cell receptor beta chain was retrieved from a study of T-cell memory formation after mild COVID-19. This clonotype has only a few counts. This CDR3 comprises 14 residues. Trimming pared 0 bases from V and 5 bases from J, leaving 12 bases between. CDR1 and CDR2 from the germline V gene are SGDLS and YYNGEE. One entry per CDR3 protein, called by TCRdb with MiXCR from the 5' RACE reads. The profile shows about 560,000 distinct CDR3 sequences, 20% to 25% of them singletons. The source material was PBMCs or a T cell subset sorted from them (not recorded which). The chain joins TRBV9 to TRBJ2-7; D possibly uses TRBD1 or TRBD2 (5 bases each). The source of this sequence is an adult woman who had mild COVID-19 (a few samples of this study predate the infection). Cell type and time point are not known. CDR3 amino acids: CASSVGGGWNEQYF. The DNA for the CDR3 is TGTGCCAGCAGCGTAGGTGGGGGATGGAACGAGCAGTACTTC.